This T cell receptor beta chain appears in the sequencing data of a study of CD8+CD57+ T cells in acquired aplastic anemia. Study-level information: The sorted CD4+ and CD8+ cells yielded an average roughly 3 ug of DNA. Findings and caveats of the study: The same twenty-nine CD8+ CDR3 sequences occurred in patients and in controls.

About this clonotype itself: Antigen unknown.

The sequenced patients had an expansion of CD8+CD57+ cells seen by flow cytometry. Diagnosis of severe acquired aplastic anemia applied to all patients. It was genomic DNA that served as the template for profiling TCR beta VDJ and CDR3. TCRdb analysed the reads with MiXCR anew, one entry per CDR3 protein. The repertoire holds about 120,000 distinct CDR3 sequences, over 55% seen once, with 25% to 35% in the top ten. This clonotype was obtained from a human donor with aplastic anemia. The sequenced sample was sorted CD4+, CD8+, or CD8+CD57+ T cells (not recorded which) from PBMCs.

The CDR3 DNA follows: TGCAGCGTTTATGGGGGGTTCAGGACTGAAGCTTTCTTT. This codes for CSVYGGFRTEAFF. The V gene is TRBV29-1, the J gene TRBJ1-1; D is possibly TRBD1 (5 bases). This CDR3 region has 13 residues. Trimming took 5 bases from V and 5 from J, leaving 15 bases between them. Germline CDR1 SQVTM, CDR2 ANQGSEA.